Listed below are T cell receptor beta chains from one sample, sequenced in a study of T cell responses to AZD1222 COVID-19 vaccine. Profiled with immunoSEQ multiplex PCR; TCRdb holds only in-frame clones, not every one. The data contain more than 55,000 clones, roughly 80% of them singletons. The input for sequencing was peripheral blood, taken 28 days after the second AZD1222 dose. These receptors all come from an adult who received the AZD1222 COVID-19 vaccine. CDR3s include the opening cysteine and the closing phenylalanine or tryptophan. D genes are given only for firm matches. Part of the rows lack a size; the others show once, few, many or a class for expanded clones.

d_gene,v_gene,j_gene,abundance,CDR3nt,CDR3aa
NA,TRBV6-5,TRBJ2-5,NA,TGTGCCAGCAGTTACTCGAGTGCGACAGGGACTGAGACCCAGTACTTC,CASSYSSATGTETQYF
NA,TRBV3-1/TRBV3-2,TRBJ1-4,NA,TGTGCCAGCAGCCAGGTTCCCGGGAGCAATGAAAAACTGTTTTTT,CASSQVPGSNEKLFF
NA,TRBV9,TRBJ1-1,NA,TGTGCCAGCAGCGTAGGTGGAGGGAACCCTGCACCGGGAGCTTTCTTT,CASSVGGGNPAPGAFF
NA,TRBV19,TRBJ1-5,NA,TGTGCCAGTAGTAGCCAGCCCTTCAGCAATCAGCCCCAGCATTTT,CASSSQPFSNQPQHF
NA,TRBV19,TRBJ2-3,few,TGTGCCACCTCAATGGGGGCTAGCACAGATACGCAGTATTTT,CATSMGASTDTQYF
TRBD1,TRBV19,TRBJ1-6,NA,TGTGCCAGTAGCATACAGGGGGCGGCTTCACCCCTCCACTTT,CASSIQGAASPLHF
TRBD1,TRBV28,TRBJ1-5,NA,TGTGCCAGCAGTTTAGCAGGGGGAACTCAGCCCCAGCATTTT,CASSLAGGTQPQHF
TRBD2,TRBV7-8,TRBJ2-3,NA,TGTGCCAGCAGCTTAAGCGGGGCGACCCATAATACGCAGTATTTT,CASSLSGATHNTQYF
NA,TRBV5-5,TRBJ1-4,NA,TGTGCCAGCAGCCCCGGACCACCTACTGAAAAACTGTTTTTT,CASSPGPPTEKLFF
TRBD2,TRBV19,TRBJ2-3,NA,TGTGCCAGTAAATCCGGGACTAACACAGATACGCAGTATTTT,CASKSGTNTDTQYF
TRBD1,TRBV3-1/TRBV3-2,TRBJ2-7,NA,TGTGCCAGCAGCCACCACGACAGGGACGAGCAGTACTTC,CASSHHDRDEQYF
NA,TRBV28,TRBJ1-3,NA,TGTGCCAGCAGTTTAGAGAGAACCGCCTCTGGAAACACCATATATTTT,CASSLERTASGNTIYF
TRBD1,TRBV19,TRBJ1-2,few,TGTGCCAGTAGTATACAGGGGGCGCGGAACTATGGCTACACCTTC,CASSIQGARNYGYTF
NA,TRBV5-1,TRBJ1-1,NA,TGCGCCAGCTGCCTAACGGATTACTCTGAAGCTTTCTTT,CASCLTDYSEAFF
NA,TRBV7-3,TRBJ2-1,NA,TGTGCCAGCAGCTTATCCGGACAGAGCTCCTACAATGAGCAGTTCTTC,CASSLSGQSSYNEQFF
TRBD1,TRBV4-2,TRBJ1-5,NA,TGTGCCAGCAGCCACGGACAGGGGGAGCAGCCCCAGCATTTT,CASSHGQGEQPQHF
NA,TRBV2,TRBJ2-1,NA,TGTGCCAGCGTAACCGGGACGTATGACAATGAGCAGTTCTTC,CASVTGTYDNEQFF
NA,TRBV7-6,TRBJ2-1,NA,TGTGCCAGCAGCTTAGTTGCTGGGGGCGATTCCTACAATGAGCAGTTCTTC,CASSLVAGGDSYNEQFF
NA,TRBV3-1/TRBV3-2,TRBJ2-1,NA,TGTGCCAGCAGTTTGGGACGGAAATACAATGAGCAGTTCTTC,CASSLGRKYNEQFF
TRBD1,TRBV6-6,TRBJ1-6,NA,TGTGCCAGCAGGGGACAGGGTTCACCCCTCCACTTT,CASRGQGSPLHF
TRBD1,TRBV11-2,TRBJ2-1,NA,TGTGCCAGCAGCCCCCCGGACAGGCACAATGAGCAGTTCTTC,CASSPPDRHNEQFF
NA,TRBV6-1,TRBJ1-2,once,TGTGCCAGCAGTGAACTGGCAGGGAATGGCTACACCTTC,CASSELAGNGYTF
NA,TRBV11-3,TRBJ1-1,NA,TGTGCCAGCAGCTTAGATGGGGGGGAGCACACTGAAGCTTTCTTT,CASSLDGGEHTEAFF
NA,TRBV12-3/TRBV12-4,TRBJ2-7,once,TGTGCCAGCAGTTTATGGGGCGAGCAGTACTTC,CASSLWGEQYF
NA,TRBV7-8,TRBJ2-3,NA,TGTGCCAGCAGCATCGATTCCACAGATACGCAGTATTTT,CASSIDSTDTQYF
NA,TRBV19,TRBJ1-1,NA,TGTGCCAGTAAGGGACCAGCAAGAAACACTGAAGCTTTCTTT,CASKGPARNTEAFF
NA,TRBV5-1,TRBJ2-3,NA,TGCGCCAGCAGCTTGGAGTCGAGAGATACGCAGTATTTT,CASSLESRDTQYF
TRBD1,TRBV10-2,TRBJ1-5,NA,TGCGCCAGCAGAGAAGGACAGGGCCCAGCCCAGCCCCAGCATTTT,CASREGQGPAQPQHF
NA,TRBV5-6,TRBJ1-2,few,TGTGCCAGCAGCTTGGGTTGGGGGATGGACTATGGCTACACCTTC,CASSLGWGMDYGYTF
NA,TRBV5-4,TRBJ1-2,NA,TGTGCCAGCACCCTGGGGGGACAAATAGGTACCCATGGCTACACCTTC,CASTLGGQIGTHGYTF
NA,TRBV27,TRBJ2-7,NA,TGTGCCAGCAGTGATCTGGGCTCCTACGAGCAGTACTTC,CASSDLGSYEQYF
NA,TRBV7-3,TRBJ2-2,NA,TGTGCCAGCAGCTTCGGGGGCACCGGGGAGCTGTTTTTT,CASSFGGTGELFF
TRBD2,TRBV2,TRBJ2-1,NA,TGTGCCAGCAGTCGAGACAGCGGGGGGGTTTACAATGAGCAGTTCTTC,CASSRDSGGVYNEQFF
NA,TRBV7-9,TRBJ1-2,once,TGTGCCAGCAGCTTGGAGAACTATGGCTACACCTTC,CASSLENYGYTF
NA,TRBV6-5,TRBJ1-1,NA,TGTGCCAGCAGTTCTTATGGGGTCGAGAGAAACACTGAAGCTTTCTTT,CASSSYGVERNTEAFF
NA,TRBV7-2,TRBJ2-7,NA,TGTGCCAGCAGCTTAGCGCTAGGGGAAACCTACGAGCAGTACTTC,CASSLALGETYEQYF
NA,TRBV10-3,TRBJ2-5,NA,TGTGCCATCAGTGAAGCTCAGGGGAAAGAGACCCAGTACTTC,CAISEAQGKETQYF
TRBD1,TRBV4-1,TRBJ2-7,once,TGCGCCAGCAGCCAAGGGACAGGCCCTTACGAGCAGTACTTC,CASSQGTGPYEQYF
NA,TRBV18,TRBJ1-1,NA,TGTGCCAGCTCACCAATGGGAGGGCCATACACTGAAGCTTTCTTT,CASSPMGGPYTEAFF
NA,TRBV6-2/TRBV6-3,TRBJ2-3,NA,TGTGCCAGCAGTCTTCGGGCTTTCTTAGGCACAGATACGCAGTATTTT,CASSLRAFLGTDTQYF
NA,TRBV3-1/TRBV3-2,TRBJ2-5,NA,TGTGCCAGCAGCAATCAAGAGACCCAGTACTTC,CASSNQETQYF
NA,TRBV3-1/TRBV3-2,TRBJ1-1,NA,TGTGCCAGCAGCCAGGGACGGGACACTGAAGCTTTCTTT,CASSQGRDTEAFF
TRBD1,TRBV27,TRBJ1-1,NA,TGTGCCAGCAGTTTATCAGGGACAGGGTACCTGAACACTGAAGCTTTCTTT,CASSLSGTGYLNTEAFF
NA,TRBV28,TRBJ2-7,NA,TGTGCCAGCAGTCTTAGCTCCTACGAGCAGTACTTC,CASSLSSYEQYF
NA,TRBV5-6,TRBJ1-3,NA,TGTGCCAGCAGCTTGGGCCCGGCTGGGGACACCATATATTTT,CASSLGPAGDTIYF
NA,TRBV6-5,TRBJ2-7,NA,TGTGCCAGCAGTTGGGCAGGAACCTACGAGCAGTACTTC,CASSWAGTYEQYF
NA,TRBV5-6,TRBJ2-1,NA,TGTGCCAGCAGCTACCTCCGGGACAATGAGCAGTTCTTC,CASSYLRDNEQFF
NA,TRBV7-2,TRBJ1-2,NA,TGTGCCAGCAGCTTAAGGGGTGGGCAGACCACTAACTATGGCTACACCTTC,CASSLRGGQTTNYGYTF
TRBD1,TRBV18,TRBJ1-4,NA,TGTGCCAGCTCACCCGGACAGGGACGTAATGAAAAACTGTTTTTT,CASSPGQGRNEKLFF
NA,TRBV13,TRBJ1-2,NA,TGTGCCAGCAGCTTACCCTCGTTAATGGGCTACACCTTC,CASSLPSLMGYTF
NA,TRBV2,TRBJ1-2,NA,TGTGCCAGCAGTGAAAGGGGACATGGCTACACCTTC,CASSERGHGYTF
NA,TRBV5-4,TRBJ1-2,NA,TGTGCCAGCAGCTTGGATTCTCCAGACTCCGGCTACACCTTC,CASSLDSPDSGYTF
NA,TRBV5-4,TRBJ2-7,NA,TGTGCCAGCAGCCGGGACGCCTACGAGCAGTACTTC,CASSRDAYEQYF
NA,TRBV6-6,TRBJ1-4,NA,TGTGCCAGCAGCCCAGAGAGGGTGGTCACTAATGAAAAACTGTTTTTT,CASSPERVVTNEKLFF
NA,TRBV21-1,TRBJ1-5,NA,TGTGCCAGCAGCAAAGGTTTGAAAGACAATCAGCCCCAGCATTTT,CASSKGLKDNQPQHF
TRBD1,TRBV7-9,TRBJ1-3,NA,TGTGCCAGCAGCTCGACCGGGACAGGCGTTGGAAACACCATATATTTT,CASSSTGTGVGNTIYF
NA,TRBV28,TRBJ1-1,NA,TGTGCCAGCAGACCGCCTCCAGGGGACACTGAAGCTTTCTTT,CASRPPPGDTEAFF
NA,TRBV2,TRBJ2-1,NA,TGTGCCAGCAGTGAAAATATCGGGACTCTATACAATGAGCAGTTCTTC,CASSENIGTLYNEQFF